This T cell receptor (beta chain) was captured in a study of T cell repertoires in cytomegalovirus infection. On the study more broadly: Used in the study were CMV epitopes, some recently identified and HLA-C-restricted, others well-studied and HLA-B-restricted.

CDR1 and CDR2 (germline): DFQATT, SNEGSKA (reference sequence). With V trimmed by 6 bases and J by 0 bases, 7 bases remained unmatched. The CDR3 totals 15 residues. About this clonotype itself: Its antigen is still unknown.

TCRdb processed the reads anew with MiXCR; each CDR3 protein has one entry. The sample contains over 250,000 distinct CDR3 sequences, 20% to 25% of which appear only once. This specimen consisted of cultured PBMCs, obtained from culture after CMV antigen stimulation. The clonotype originates from a human donor in good health (CMV status not recorded). Some clones in this sample may be carry-over from other donors' samples. This sequence joins TRBV20-1 and TRBJ1-3, with 8 bases aligning to TRBD1. Here the CDR3 reads CSALHRGSSGNTIYF. The CDR3 DNA is TGCAGTGCCCTCCACAGGGGGAGCTCTGGAAACACCATATATTTT.